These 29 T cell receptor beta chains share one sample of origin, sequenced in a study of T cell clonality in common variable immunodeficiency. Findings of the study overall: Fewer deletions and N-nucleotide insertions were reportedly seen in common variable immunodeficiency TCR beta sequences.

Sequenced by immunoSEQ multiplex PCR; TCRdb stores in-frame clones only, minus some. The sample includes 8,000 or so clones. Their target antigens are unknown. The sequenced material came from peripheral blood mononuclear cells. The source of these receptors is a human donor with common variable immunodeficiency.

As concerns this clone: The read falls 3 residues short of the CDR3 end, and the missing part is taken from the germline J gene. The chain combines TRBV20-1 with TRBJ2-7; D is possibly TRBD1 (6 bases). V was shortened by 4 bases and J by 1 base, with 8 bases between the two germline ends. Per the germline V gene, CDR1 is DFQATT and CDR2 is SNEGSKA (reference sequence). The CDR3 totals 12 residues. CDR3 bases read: TGCAGTGCTACCGGGACATCCTACGAG. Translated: CSATGTSYE. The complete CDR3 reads CSATGTSYEQYF.

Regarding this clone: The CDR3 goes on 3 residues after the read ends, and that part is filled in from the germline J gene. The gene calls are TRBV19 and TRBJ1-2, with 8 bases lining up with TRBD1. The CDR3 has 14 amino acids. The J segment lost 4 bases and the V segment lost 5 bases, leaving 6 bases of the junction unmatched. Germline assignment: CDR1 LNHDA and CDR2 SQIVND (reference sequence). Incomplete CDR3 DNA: TGTGCCAGTAGTCCATGGACAGGGACCTATGGC. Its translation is CASSPWTGTYG. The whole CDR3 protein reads CASSPWTGTYGYTF. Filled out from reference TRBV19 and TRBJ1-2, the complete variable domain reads DGGITQSPKYLFRKEGQNVTLSCEQNLNHDAMYWYRQDPGQGLRLIYYSQIVNDFQKGDIAEGYSVSREKKESFPLTVTSAQKNPTAFYLCASSPWTGTYGYTFGSGTRLTVV.

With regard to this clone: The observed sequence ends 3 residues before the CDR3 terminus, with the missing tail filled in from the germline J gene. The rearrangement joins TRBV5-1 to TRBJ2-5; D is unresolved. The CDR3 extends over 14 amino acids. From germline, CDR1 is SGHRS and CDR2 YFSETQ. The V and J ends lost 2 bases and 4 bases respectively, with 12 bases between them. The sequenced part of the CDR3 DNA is TGCGCCAGCAGCTTCCGATCCAGTGGAGAGACC. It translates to CASSFRSSGET. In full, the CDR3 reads CASSFRSSGETQYF.

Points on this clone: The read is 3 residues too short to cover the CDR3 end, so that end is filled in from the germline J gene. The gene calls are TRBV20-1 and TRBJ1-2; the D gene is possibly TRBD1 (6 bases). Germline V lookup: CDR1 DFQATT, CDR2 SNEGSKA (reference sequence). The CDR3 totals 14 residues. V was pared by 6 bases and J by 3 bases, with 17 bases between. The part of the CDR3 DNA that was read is TGCAGTGCCCCAAGGGGGGGTTGGGACTATGGC. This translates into CSAPRGGWDYG. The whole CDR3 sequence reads CSAPRGGWDYGYTF.

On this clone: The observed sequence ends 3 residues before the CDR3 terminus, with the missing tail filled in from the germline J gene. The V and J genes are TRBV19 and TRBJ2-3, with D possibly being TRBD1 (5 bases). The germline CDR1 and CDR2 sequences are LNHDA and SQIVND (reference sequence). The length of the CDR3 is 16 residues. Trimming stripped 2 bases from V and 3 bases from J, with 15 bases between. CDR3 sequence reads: CASSITAGSSTDTQYF. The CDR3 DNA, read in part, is TGTGCCAGTAGTATAACGGCAGGGTCCTCAACAGATACG.

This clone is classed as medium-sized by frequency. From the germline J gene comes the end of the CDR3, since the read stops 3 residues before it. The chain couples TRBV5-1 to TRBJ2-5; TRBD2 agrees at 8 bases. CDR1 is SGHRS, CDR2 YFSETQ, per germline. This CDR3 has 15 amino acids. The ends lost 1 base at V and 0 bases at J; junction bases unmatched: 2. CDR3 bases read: TGCGCCAGCAGCTTGAGCGGGAGATACCAAGAGACC. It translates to CASSLSGRYQET. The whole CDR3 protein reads CASSLSGRYQETQYF.

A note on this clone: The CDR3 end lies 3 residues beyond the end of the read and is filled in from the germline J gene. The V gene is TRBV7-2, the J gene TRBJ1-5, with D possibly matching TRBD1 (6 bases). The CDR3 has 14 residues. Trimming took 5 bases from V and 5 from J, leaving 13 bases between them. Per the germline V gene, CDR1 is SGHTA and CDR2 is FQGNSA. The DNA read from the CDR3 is TGTGCCAGCAGCCCACAGGGAGGCTATCAGCCC. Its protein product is CASSPQGGYQP. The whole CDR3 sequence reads CASSPQGGYQPQHF.

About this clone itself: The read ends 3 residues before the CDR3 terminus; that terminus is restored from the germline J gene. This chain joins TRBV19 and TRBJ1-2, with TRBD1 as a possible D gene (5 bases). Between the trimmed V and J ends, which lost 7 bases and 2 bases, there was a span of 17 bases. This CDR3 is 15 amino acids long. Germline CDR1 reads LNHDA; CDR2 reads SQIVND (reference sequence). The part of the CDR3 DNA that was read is TGTGCCAGTATAAAGAGGGCAGGGTCGAACTATGGC. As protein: CASIKRAGSNYG. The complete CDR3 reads CASIKRAGSNYGYTF.

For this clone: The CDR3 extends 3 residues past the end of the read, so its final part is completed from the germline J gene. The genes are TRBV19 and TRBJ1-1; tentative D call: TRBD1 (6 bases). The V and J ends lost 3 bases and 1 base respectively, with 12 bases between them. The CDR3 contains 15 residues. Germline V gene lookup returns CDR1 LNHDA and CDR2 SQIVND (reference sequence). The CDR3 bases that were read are TGTGCCAGTAGTATTACAGGGTCTGGGAACACTGAA. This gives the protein CASSITGSGNTE. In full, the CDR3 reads CASSITGSGNTEAFF.

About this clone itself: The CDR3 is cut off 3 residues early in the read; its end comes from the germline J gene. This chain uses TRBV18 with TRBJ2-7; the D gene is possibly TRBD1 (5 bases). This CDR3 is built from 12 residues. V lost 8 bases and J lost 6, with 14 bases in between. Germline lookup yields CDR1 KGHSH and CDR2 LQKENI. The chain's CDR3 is CASAPRGGEQYF. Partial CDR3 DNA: TGTGCCAGCGCCCCAAGGGGCGGCGAG.

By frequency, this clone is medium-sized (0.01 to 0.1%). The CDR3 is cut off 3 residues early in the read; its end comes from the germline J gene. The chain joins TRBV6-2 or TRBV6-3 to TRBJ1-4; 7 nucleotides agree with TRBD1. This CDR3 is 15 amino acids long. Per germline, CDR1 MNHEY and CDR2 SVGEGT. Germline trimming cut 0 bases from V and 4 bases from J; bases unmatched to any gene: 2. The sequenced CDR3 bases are TGTGCCAGCAGTTACTCGGGACAGCTTAATGAAAAA. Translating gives CASSYSGQLNEK. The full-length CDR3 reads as CASSYSGQLNEKLFF.

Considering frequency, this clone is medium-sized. The CDR3 is CSAGTGNQPQHF. Partial CDR3 DNA: TGCAGCGCCGGGACAGGCAATCAGCCC. V usage is TRBV29-1 and J usage is TRBJ1-5; TRBD1 agrees at 7 bases. The sequenced fragment ends 3 residues before the CDR3 boundary, so the rest is inferred from the germline J gene. The V and J ends lost 7 bases and 2 bases, in that order; junction bases with no gene match: 2. Germline V lookup: CDR1 SQVTM, CDR2 ANQGSEA. The CDR3 spans 12 residues.

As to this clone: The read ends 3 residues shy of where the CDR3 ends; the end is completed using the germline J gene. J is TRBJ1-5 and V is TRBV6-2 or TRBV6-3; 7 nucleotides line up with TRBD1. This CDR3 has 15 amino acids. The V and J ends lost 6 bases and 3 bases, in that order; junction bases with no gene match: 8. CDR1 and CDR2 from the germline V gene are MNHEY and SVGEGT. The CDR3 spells CASRGTAFTNQPQHF. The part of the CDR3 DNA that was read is TGTGCCAGCAGGGGGACAGCCTTTACCAATCAGCCC.

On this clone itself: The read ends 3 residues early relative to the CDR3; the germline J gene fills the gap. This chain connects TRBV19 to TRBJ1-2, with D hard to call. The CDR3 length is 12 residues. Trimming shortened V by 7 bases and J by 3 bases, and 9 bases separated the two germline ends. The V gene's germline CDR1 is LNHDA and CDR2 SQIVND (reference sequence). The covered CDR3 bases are TGTGCCAGTAACGAGGCAGACTATGGC. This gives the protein CASNEADYG. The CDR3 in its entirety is CASNEADYGYTF.

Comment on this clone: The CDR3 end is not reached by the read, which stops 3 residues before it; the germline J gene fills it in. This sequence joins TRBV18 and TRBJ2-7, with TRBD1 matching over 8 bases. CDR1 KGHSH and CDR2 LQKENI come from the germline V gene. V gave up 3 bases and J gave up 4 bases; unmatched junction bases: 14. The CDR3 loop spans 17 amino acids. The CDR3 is CASSPNFDRGGPYEQYF. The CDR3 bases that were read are TGTGCCAGCTCACCGAACTTCGACAGGGGCGGCCCTTACGAG.

CDR3 DNA, as far as it was read: TGTGCCAGCAGTTACCCTCAGGGGGATTCGGTCTATGGC. The encoded protein is CASSYPQGDSVYG. The full CDR3 is CASSYPQGDSVYGYTF. The V and J genes are TRBV6-2 or TRBV6-3 and TRBJ1-2, with 7 bases identical to TRBD1. The CDR3 end lies 3 residues beyond the end of the read and is filled in from the germline J gene. Trimming at V came to 2 bases and at J to 4 bases, leaving 10 bases not matched to a gene. The CDR3 contains 16 residues. Germline V gene data show CDR1 as MNHEY and CDR2 as SVGEGT.

The CDR3 is CASIKAGGPNEQFF. The CDR3 bases that were read are TGTGCCAGCATAAAAGCGGGGGGGCCGAATGAG. The chain couples TRBV6-2 or TRBV6-3 to TRBJ2-1, with 10 bases that match TRBD2. The read terminates 3 residues ahead of where the CDR3 ends, so the germline J gene completes it. The CDR3 contains 14 residues. CDR1 is MNHEY, CDR2 SVGEGT, per germline. Unmatched junction bases numbered 7, after V lost 7 bases and J lost 7 bases.

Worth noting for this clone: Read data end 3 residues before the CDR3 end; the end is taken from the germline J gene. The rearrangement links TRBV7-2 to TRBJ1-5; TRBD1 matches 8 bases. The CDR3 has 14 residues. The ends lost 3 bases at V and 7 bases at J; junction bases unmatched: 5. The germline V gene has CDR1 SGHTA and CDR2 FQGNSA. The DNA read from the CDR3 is TGTGCCAGCAGCTTCAGGGGGCGCGGGCAGCCC. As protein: CASSFRGRGQP. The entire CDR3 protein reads CASSFRGRGQPQHF. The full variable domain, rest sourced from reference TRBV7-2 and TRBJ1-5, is GAGVSQSPSNKVTEKGKDVELRCDPISGHTALYWYRQSLGQGLEFLIYFQGNSAPDKSGLPSDRFSAERTGGSVSTLTIQRTQQEDSAVYLCASSFRGRGQPQHFGDGTRLSIL.

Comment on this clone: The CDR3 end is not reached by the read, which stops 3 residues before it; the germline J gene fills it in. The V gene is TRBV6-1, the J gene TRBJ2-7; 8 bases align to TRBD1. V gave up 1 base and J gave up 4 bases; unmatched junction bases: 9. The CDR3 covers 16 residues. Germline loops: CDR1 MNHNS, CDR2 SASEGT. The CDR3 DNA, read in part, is TGTGCCAGCAGTGAAGGGGCAGGGGGCTTTATATACGAG. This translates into CASSEGAGGFIYE. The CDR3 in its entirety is CASSEGAGGFIYEQYF.

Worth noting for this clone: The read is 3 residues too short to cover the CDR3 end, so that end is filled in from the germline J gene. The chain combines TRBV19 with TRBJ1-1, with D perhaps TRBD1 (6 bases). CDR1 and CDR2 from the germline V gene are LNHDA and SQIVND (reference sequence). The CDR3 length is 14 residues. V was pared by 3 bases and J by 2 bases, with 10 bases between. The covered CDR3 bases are TGTGCCAGTAGTATTGGACAGAGCAACACTGAA. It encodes CASSIGQSNTE. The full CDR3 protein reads CASSIGQSNTEAFF. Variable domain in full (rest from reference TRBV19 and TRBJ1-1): DGGITQSPKYLFRKEGQNVTLSCEQNLNHDAMYWYRQDPGQGLRLIYYSQIVNDFQKGDIAEGYSVSREKKESFPLTVTSAQKNPTAFYLCASSIGQSNTEAFFGQGTRLTVV.

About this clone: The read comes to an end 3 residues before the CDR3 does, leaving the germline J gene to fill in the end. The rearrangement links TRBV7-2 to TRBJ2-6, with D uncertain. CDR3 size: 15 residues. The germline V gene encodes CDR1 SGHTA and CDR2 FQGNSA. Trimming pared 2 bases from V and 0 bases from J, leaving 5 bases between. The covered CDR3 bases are TGTGCCAGCAGCTTACACAACTCTGGGGCCAACGTC. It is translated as CASSLHNSGANV. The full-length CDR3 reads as CASSLHNSGANVLTF.

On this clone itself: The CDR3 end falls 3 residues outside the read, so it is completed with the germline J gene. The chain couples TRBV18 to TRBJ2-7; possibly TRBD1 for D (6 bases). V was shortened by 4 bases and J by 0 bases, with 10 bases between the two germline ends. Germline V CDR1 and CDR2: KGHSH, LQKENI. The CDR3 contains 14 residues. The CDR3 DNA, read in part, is TGTGCCAGCTCACTAAGGGGGATCTCCTACGAG. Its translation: CASSLRGISYE. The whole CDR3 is CASSLRGISYEQYF.

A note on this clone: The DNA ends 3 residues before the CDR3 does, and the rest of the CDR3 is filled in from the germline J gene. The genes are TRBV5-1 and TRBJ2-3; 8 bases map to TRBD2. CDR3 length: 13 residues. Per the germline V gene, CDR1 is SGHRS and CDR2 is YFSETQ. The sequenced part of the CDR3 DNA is TGCGCCAGCAGCTTGGCCGGGGGGGACACG. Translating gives CASSLAGGDT. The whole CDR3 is CASSLAGGDTQYF.

Here the CDR3 reads CASSPRRGAGDRDTQYF. The covered CDR3 bases are TGTGCCAGCTCACCCCGACGAGGAGCGGGAGACCGGGATACG. The V gene is TRBV18, the J gene TRBJ2-3; 8 bases match TRBD2. The read halts 3 residues ahead of the CDR3 end, with the missing end drawn from the germline J gene. Germline-derived CDR1 and CDR2 are KGHSH and LQKENI. The CDR3 totals 17 residues. V lost 3 bases, J lost 6 bases, and 14 bases stayed unmatched.

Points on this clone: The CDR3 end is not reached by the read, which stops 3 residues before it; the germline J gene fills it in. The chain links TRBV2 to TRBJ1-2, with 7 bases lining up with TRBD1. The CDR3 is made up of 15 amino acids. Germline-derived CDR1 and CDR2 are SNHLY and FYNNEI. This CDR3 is CASSQWGTGAGGYTF. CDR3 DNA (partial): TGTGCCAGCAGCCAATGGGGCACAGGGGCGGGCGGC.

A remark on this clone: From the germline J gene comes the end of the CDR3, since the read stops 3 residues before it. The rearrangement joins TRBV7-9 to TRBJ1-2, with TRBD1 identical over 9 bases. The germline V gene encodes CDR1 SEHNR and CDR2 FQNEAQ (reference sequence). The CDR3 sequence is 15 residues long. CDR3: CASRETGGPNGGYTF. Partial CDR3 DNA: TGTGCCAGCAGGGAAACAGGGGGCCCCAATGGAGGC.

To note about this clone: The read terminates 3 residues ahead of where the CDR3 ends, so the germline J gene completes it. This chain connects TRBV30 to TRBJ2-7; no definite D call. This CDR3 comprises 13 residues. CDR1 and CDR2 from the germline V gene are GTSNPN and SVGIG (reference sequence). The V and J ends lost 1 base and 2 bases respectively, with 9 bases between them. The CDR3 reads CAWSALVAYEQYF. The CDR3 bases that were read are TGTGCCTGGAGTGCCTTGGTAGCCTACGAG.

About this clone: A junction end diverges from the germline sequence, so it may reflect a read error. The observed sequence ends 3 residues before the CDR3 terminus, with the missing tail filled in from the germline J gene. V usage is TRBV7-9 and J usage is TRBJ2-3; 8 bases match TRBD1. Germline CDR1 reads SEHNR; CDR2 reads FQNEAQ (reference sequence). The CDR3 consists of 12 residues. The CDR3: CAGSFDRGTQYF. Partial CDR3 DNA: TGTGCCGGCAGCTTCGACAGGGGAACG.

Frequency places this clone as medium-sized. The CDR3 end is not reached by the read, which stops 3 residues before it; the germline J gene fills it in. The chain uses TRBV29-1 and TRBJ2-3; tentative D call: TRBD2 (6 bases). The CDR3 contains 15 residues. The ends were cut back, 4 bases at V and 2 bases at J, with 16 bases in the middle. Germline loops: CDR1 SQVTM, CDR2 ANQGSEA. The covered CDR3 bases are TGCAGCGTTGCCCGACGAGCGGGCTTCACAGATACG. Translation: CSVARRAGFTDT. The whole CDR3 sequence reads CSVARRAGFTDTQYF.